The T cell receptor beta chain described here comes from a study of patients and donors after allogeneic stem cell transplantation. TCRdb reanalysed the RT-PCR reads using MiXCR and keeps one entry per CDR3 protein. The sample carries about 960,000 distinct CDR3 sequences, about a sixth recorded once. The receptor was isolated from a human donor who was either an allogeneic HSCT recipient or a stem cell or donor lymphocyte infusion donor (not recorded which). It is not recorded whose cells these are; they may come from a transplant donor. The sample taken for sequencing was blood, either unsorted or a sorted T cell fraction (not recorded which).

CDR3 sequence (DNA): TGTGCCAGCAGCCCCTACGTTGTAGAAGCGTCTCCCAACACCGGGGAGCTGTTTTTT. Translating it yields CASSPYVVEASPNTGELFF. The V call is TRBV11-1, the J call TRBJ2-2; D not resolved. Trimming pared 5 bases from V and 2 bases from J, leaving 24 bases between. This CDR3 has 19 amino acids. Germline V CDR1 and CDR2: SGHAT, FQDESV (reference sequence).